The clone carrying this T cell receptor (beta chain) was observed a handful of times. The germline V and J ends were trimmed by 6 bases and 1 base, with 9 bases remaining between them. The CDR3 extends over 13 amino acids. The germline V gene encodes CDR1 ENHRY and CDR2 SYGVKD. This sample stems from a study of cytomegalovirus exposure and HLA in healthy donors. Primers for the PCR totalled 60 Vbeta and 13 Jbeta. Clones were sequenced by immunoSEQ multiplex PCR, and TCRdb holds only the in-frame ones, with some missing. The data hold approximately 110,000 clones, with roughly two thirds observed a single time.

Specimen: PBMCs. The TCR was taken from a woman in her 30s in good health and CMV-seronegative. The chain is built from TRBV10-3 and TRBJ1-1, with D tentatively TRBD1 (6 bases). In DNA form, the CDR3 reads TGTGCCATCAGGGTAGGGGGGAACACTGAAGCTTTCTTT. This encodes CAIRVGGNTEAFF.